Detailed here is one T cell receptor (beta chain). The antigen is not known. The authors reverse transcribed all of the isolated RNA, so sequencing captured expressed TCRB transcripts. Repertoires were generated with immunoSEQ multiplex PCR, while TCRdb's copy carries only in-frame clones and drops some. The sample includes over 150,000 clones, 6.5% to 9.5% of them seen just once. This entry is derived from a study of beta chain features in type 1 diabetes. Points from the study as a whole: Type 1 diabetes patients had TCRB CDR3s that were shorter (moderately but significantly so) in all four CD4+ subsets.

From germline, CDR1 is SGHNT and CDR2 YYREEE (reference sequence). V gave up 3 bases and J gave up 4 bases; unmatched junction bases: 6. This CDR3 region has 16 residues. The chain carries TRBV5-4 and TRBJ2-1; TRBD2 matches at 11 bases. The material sequenced was central memory CD4+ T cells from blood. This TCR was recovered from a woman in her forties with type 1 diabetes. CDR3 in amino acids: CASSWGLAEAYNEQFF. The CDR3 nucleotides are TGTGCCAGCAGCTGGGGACTAGCGGAGGCTTACAATGAGCAGTTCTTC.